These 4 T cell receptor beta chains came from one sample sequenced in a study of Ad26.COV2.S vaccination and SARS-CoV-2 variants (TCRdb year 2021). Library prep was done by the immunoSEQ multiplex PCR assay. The source is immuneACCESS, and TCRdb retained only in-frame sequences with V and J called. Part of the clones is not carried over; for the studies checked, unresolved V genes explain less than half of this, and the remainder is unexplained. For this sample there are about 420,000 clones; roughly 90% appear just once. Approximately 4% of the sample is in the top ten clones. What the treatment or condition label conveys for this sample: roughly 18 received Ad26.COV2.S at low or high dose, single or two shots; 5 received placebo; per-sample allocation not given. Repertoires of vaccine and placebo recipients were sequenced from samples taken on day 63 after the first injection. The material sequenced was peripheral blood, taken in a trial of Ad26.COV2.S vaccine versus placebo. These receptors all stem from a person between 18 and 59 years old who received the Ad26.COV2.S COVID-19 vaccine or a placebo.

This rearrangement joins TRBV5-1 to TRBJ2-1; D is tentatively TRBD1 or TRBD2 (5 bases each). Trimming shortened V by 0 bases and J by 5 bases, and 12 bases separated the two germline ends. This CDR3 comprises 15 residues. Germline V gives CDR1 SGHRS, CDR2 YFSETQ. In nucleotides, the CDR3 is TGCGCCAGCAGCTTGGAAGGGACCCTAAACAATGAGCAGTTCTTC. Its translation: CASSLEGTLNNEQFF.

The chain carries TRBV2 and TRBJ1-1; D is ambiguous. Germline CDR1 reads SNHLY; CDR2 reads FYNNEI. The CDR3 is 16 amino acids. Trimming took off 2 bases at V and 0 bases at J, with 13 bases between the two ends. The CDR3 DNA is TGTGCCAGCAGTGAAAAGGCCCGAACCGTGAACACTGAAGCTTTCTTT. Its protein is CASSEKARTVNTEAFF. Based on the CDR3 plus reference TRBV2 and TRBJ1-1, the full variable domain is EPEVTQTPSHQVTQMGQEVILRCVPISNHLYFYWYRQILGQKVEFLVSFYNNEISEKSEIFDDQFSVERPDGSNFTLKIRSTKLEDSAMYFCASSEKARTVNTEAFFGQGTRLTVV.

This clone was observed a single time. The rearrangement uses TRBV4-3 and TRBJ1-4, with 12 bases lining up with TRBD1. This CDR3 contains 17 residues. After removal of 2 bases from V and 7 bases from J, the junction contained 8 bases not matched to a gene. CDR1 and CDR2 (germline): LGHNA, YSLEER. The CDR3 DNA is TGCGCCAGCAGCCAAAACCCGGGACAGGGGGCGGGTGAAAAACTGTTTTTT. This encodes CASSQNPGQGAGEKLFF.

This chain joins TRBV10-2 and TRBJ2-7, with D unresolved. The ends were cut back, 6 bases at V and 4 bases at J, with 10 bases in the middle. Germline V gives CDR1 WSHSY, CDR2 SAAADI. CDR3 length equals 12 residues. CDR3 sequence: CASRDTLYEQYF. The CDR3 bases are TGCGCCAGCAGAGATACCCTATACGAGCAGTACTTC.